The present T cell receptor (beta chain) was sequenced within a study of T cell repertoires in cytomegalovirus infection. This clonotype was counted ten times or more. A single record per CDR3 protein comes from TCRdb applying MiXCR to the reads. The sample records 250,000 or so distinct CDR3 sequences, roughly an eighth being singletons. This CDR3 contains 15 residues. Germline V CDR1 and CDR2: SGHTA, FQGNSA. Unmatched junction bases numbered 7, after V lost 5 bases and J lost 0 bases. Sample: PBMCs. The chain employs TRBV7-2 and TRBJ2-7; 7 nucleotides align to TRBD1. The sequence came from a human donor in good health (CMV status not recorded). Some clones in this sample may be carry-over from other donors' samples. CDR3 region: CASSPRDRVSYEQYF. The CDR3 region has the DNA TGTGCCAGCAGCCCACGGGACAGAGTCTCCTACGAGCAGTACTTC.